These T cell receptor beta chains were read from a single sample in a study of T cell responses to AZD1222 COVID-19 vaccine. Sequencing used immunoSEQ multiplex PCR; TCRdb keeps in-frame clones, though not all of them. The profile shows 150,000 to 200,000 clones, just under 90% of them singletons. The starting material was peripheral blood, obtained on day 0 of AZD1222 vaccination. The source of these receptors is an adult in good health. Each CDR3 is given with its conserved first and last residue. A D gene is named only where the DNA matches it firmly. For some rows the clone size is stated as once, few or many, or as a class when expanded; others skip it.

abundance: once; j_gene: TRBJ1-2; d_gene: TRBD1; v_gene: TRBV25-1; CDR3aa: CASRGVGGAGYGYTF; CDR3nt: TGTGCCAGCAGAGGCGTAGGGGGCGCAGGCTATGGCTACACCTTC
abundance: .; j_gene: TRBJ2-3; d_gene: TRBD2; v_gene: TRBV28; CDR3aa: CASSLLGRGPSTDTQYF; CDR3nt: TGTGCCAGCAGTTTACTCGGGAGGGGCCCTAGCACAGATACGCAGTATTTT
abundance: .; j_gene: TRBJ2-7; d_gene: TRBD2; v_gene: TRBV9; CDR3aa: CASSPAGGYEQYF; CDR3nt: TGTGCCAGCAGCCCCGCGGGGGGCTACGAGCAGTACTTC
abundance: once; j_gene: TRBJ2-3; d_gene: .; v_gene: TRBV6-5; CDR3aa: CASTGYTDTQYF; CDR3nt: TGTGCCAGCACGGGGTACACAGATACGCAGTATTTT
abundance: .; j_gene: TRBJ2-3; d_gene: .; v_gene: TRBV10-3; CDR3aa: CAISDLNRDRTDTQYF; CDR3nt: TGTGCCATCAGTGACTTAAACCGGGACCGCACAGATACGCAGTATTTT
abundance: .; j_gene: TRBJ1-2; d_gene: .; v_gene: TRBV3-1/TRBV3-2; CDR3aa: CASSQDTGAAVYGYTF; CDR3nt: TGTGCCAGCAGCCAAGACACCGGGGCGGCGGTCTATGGCTACACCTTC
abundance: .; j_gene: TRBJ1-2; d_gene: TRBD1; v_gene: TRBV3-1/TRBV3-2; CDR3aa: CASRNQGAGGYTF; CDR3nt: TGTGCCAGCAGAAACCAGGGGGCGGGTGGCTACACCTTC
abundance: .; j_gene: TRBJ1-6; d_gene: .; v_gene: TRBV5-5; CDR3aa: CASSLERGSYSPLHF; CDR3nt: TGTGCCAGCAGCTTGGAGAGGGGTTCCTATTCACCCCTCCACTTT
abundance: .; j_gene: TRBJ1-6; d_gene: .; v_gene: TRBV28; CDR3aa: CASRPPQGPLHF; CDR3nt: TGTGCCAGCCGCCCCCCGCAGGGACCCCTCCACTTT
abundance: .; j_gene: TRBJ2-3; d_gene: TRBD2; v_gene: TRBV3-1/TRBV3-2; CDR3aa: CASSSSAGVGQDTQYF; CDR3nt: TGTGCCAGCAGTTCATCAGCGGGAGTAGGCCAGGATACGCAGTATTTT
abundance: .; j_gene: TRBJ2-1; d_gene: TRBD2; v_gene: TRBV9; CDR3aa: CASTLPGTRSGSYNEQFF; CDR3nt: TGTGCCAGCACCCTCCCCGGGACTAGGAGCGGCTCCTACAATGAGCAGTTCTTC
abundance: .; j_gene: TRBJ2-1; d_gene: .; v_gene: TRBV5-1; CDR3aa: CASSLTAPGGYNEQFF; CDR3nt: TGCGCCAGCAGCTTGACAGCCCCTGGGGGGTACAATGAGCAGTTCTTC
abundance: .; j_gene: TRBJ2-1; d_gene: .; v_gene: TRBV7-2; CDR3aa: CASSLGRPSYNEQFF; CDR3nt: TGTGCCAGCAGCTTAGGACGGCCCTCCTACAATGAGCAGTTCTTC
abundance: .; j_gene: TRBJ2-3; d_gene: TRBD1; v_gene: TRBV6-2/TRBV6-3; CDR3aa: CASSSNQGVTSTDTQYF; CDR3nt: TGTGCCAGCAGTTCGAACCAGGGGGTAACTAGCACAGATACGCAGTATTTT
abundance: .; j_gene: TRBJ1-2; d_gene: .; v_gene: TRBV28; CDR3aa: CASSLPFGSSGYTF; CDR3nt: TGTGCCAGCAGTTTACCCTTTGGTAGCTCCGGCTACACCTTC
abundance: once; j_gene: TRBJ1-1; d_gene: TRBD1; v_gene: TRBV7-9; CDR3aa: CASSLVRDRPEAFF; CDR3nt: TGTGCCAGCAGCTTAGTCCGGGACAGGCCTGAAGCTTTCTTT
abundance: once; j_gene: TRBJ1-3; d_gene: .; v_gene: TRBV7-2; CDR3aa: CASSLGSGNTIYF; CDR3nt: TGTGCCAGCAGCTTAGGGTCTGGAAACACCATATATTTT
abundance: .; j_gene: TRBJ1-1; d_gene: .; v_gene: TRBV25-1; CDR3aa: CASSAEGRYPEAFF; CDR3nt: TGTGCCAGCAGTGCCGAGGGGCGATACCCTGAAGCTTTCTTT
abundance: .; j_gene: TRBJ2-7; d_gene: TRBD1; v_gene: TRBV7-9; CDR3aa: CASSLTTGGYEQYF; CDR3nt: TGTGCCAGCAGCTTAACTACAGGGGGCTACGAGCAGTACTTC
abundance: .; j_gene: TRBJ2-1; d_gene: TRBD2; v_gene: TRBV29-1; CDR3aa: CSGRAQGLAYEQFF; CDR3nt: TGCAGCGGTCGGGCTCAGGGACTAGCCTATGAGCAGTTCTTC
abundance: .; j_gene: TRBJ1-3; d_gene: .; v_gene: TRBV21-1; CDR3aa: CASSNNLSTGQSSGNTIYF; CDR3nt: TGTGCCAGCAGCAACAATCTGAGCACCGGGCAGAGCTCTGGAAACACCATATATTTT
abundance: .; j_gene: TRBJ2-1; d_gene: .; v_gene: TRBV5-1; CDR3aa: CASETGTLRDNNEQFF; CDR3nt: TGCGCCAGCGAAACCGGGACCCTCAGAGACAACAATGAGCAGTTCTTC
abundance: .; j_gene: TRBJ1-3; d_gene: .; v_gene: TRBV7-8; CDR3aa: CASTPLRILSGNTIYF; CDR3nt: TGTGCCAGCACCCCCTTGAGGATTCTCTCTGGAAACACCATATATTTT
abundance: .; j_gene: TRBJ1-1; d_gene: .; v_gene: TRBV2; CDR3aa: CASSVLKANTEAFF; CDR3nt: TGTGCCAGCAGTGTCCTGAAGGCTAACACTGAAGCTTTCTTT
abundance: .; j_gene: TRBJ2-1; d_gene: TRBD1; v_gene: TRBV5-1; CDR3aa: CASSLAGGNEQFF; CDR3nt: TGCGCCAGCAGCTTGGCAGGGGGAAATGAGCAGTTCTTC
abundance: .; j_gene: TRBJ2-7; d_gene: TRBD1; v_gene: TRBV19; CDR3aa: CASSMGQGPYEQYF; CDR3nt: TGTGCCAGTAGTATGGGACAGGGACCCTACGAGCAGTACTTC
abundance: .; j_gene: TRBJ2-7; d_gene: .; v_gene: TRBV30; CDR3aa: CAWSQGRYEQYF; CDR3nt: TGTGCCTGGAGTCAGGGTAGGTACGAGCAGTACTTC
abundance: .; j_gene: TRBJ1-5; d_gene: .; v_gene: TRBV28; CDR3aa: CASSLTAQPQHF; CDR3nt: TGTGCCAGCAGTTTAACCGCACAGCCCCAGCATTTT
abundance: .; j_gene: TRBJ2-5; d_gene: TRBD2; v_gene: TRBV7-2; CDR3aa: CASSLLTSGSRETQYF; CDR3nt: TGTGCCAGCAGCTTACTGACTAGCGGGAGTCGAGAGACCCAGTACTTC
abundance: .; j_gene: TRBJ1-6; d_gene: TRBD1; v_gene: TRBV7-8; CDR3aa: CASSRDRGPNSPLHF; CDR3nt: TGTGCCAGCAGCCGAGACAGGGGCCCTAATTCACCCCTCCACTTT
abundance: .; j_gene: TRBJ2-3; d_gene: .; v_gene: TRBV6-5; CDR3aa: CASNTGASTDTQYF; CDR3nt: TGTGCCAGCAATACGGGGGCGAGCACAGATACGCAGTATTTT
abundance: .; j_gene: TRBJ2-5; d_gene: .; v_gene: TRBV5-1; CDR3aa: CASSLGDNIKYQETQYF; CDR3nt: TGCGCCAGCAGCTTGGGGGACAACATCAAATACCAAGAGACCCAGTACTTC
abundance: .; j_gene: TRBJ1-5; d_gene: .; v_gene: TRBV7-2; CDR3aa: CASNAQQSPQPQHF; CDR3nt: TGTGCCAGCAACGCCCAGCAGTCCCCCCAGCCCCAGCATTTT
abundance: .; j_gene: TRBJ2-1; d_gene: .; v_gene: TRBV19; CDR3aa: CASSIEGSNNEQFF; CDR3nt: TGTGCCAGTAGTATAGAGGGGTCCAACAATGAGCAGTTCTTC